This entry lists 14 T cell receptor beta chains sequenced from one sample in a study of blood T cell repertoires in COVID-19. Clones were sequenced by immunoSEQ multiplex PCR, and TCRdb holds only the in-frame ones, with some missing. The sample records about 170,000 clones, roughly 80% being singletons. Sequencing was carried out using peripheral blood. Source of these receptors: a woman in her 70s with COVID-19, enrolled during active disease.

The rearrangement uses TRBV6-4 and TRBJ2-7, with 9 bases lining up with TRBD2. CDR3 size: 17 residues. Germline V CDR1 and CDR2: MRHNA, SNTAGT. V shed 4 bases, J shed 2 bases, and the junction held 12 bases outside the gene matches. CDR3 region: CASSVASGSGGPYEQYV. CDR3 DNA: TGTGCCAGCAGTGTAGCCTCGGGGAGCGGGGGGCCCTACGAGCAGTACGTC.

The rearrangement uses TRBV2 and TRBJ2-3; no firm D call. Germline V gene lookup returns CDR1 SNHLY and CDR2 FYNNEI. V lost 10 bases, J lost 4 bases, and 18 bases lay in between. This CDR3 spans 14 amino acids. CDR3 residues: CATRALGVADTQYF. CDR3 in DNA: TGTGCCACTCGCGCCCTGGGCGTCGCAGATACGCAGTATTTT.

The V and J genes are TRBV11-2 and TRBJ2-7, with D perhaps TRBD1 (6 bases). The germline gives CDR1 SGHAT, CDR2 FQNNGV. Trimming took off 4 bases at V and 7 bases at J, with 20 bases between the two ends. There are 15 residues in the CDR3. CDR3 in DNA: TGTGCCAGCAGCTCCGGCGGGTCAGTTACAGGGGAGCAGTACTTC. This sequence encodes CASSSGGSVTGEQYF.

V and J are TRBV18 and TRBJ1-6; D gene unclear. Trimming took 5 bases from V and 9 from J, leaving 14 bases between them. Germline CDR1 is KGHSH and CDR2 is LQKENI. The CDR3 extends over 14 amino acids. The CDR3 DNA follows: TGTGCCAGCTCAGCCCGGGGTGAGGGTTCACCCCTCCACTTT. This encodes CASSARGEGSPLHF.

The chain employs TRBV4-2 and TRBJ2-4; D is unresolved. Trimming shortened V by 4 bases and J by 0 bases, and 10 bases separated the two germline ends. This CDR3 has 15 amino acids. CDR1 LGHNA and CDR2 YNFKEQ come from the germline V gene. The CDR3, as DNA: TGTGCCAGCAGCCGAGAGCCGGTAGCCAAAAACATTCAGTACTTC. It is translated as CASSREPVAKNIQYF.

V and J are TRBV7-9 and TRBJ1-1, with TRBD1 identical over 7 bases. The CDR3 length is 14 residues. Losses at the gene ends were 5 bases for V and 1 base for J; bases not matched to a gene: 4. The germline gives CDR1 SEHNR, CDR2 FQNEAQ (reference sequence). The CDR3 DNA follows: TGTGCCAGCAGCCTCGGGACAGCGAACACTGAAGCTTTCTTT. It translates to CASSLGTANTEAFF.

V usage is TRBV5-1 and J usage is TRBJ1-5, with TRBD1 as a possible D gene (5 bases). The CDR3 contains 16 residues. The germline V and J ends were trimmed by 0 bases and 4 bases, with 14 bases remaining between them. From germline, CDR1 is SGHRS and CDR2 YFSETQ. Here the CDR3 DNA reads TGCGCCAGCAGCTTGGATGGCGCGGGGGGGAATCAGCCCCAGCATTTT. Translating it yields CASSLDGAGGNQPQHF.

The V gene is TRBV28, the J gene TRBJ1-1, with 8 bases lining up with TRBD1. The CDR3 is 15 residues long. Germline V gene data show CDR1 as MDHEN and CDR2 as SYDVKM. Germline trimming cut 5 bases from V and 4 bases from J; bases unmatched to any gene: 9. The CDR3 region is CASSAHRGMGTEAFF. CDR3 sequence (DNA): TGTGCCAGCAGTGCCCACAGGGGGATGGGCACTGAAGCTTTCTTT.

CDR3 region: CASSFQGDGELFF. The DNA for the CDR3 is TGTGCCAGCAGCTTCCAGGGGGACGGGGAGCTGTTTTTT. V gene TRBV9 combines with J gene TRBJ2-2, with 7 bases that match TRBD1. The germline V gene encodes CDR1 SGDLS and CDR2 YYNGEE. CDR3 length: 13 amino acids. V lost 4 bases to trimming and J lost 7 bases; unmatched junction nucleotides: 4.

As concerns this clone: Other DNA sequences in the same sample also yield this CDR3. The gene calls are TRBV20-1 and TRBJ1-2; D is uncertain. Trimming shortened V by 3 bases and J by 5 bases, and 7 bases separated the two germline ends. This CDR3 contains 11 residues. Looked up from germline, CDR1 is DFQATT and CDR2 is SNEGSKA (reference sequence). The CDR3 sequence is CSARTGYGYTF. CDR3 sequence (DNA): TGCAGTGCTAGGACGGGATATGGCTACACCTTC.

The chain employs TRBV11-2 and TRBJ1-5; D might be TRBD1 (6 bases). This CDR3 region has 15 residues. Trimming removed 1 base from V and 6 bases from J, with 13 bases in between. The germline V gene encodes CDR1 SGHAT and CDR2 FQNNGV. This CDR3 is CASSLGMGAGQPQHF. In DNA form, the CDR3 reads TGTGCCAGCAGCTTAGGAATGGGGGCGGGTCAGCCCCAGCATTTT.

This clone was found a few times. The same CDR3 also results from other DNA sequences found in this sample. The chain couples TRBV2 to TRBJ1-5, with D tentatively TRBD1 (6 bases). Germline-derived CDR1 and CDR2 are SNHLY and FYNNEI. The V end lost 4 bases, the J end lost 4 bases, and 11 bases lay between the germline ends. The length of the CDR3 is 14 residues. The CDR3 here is CASSGGGGNQPQHF. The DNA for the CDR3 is TGTGCCAGCAGTGGGGGAGGGGGAAATCAGCCCCAGCATTTT.

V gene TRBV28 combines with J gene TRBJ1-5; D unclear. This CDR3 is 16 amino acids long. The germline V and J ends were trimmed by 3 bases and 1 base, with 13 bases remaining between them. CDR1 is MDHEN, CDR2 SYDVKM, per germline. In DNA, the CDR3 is TGTGCCAGCAGTTTTAGTATATCCATGAGCAATCAGCCCCAGCATTTT. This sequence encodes CASSFSISMSNQPQHF.

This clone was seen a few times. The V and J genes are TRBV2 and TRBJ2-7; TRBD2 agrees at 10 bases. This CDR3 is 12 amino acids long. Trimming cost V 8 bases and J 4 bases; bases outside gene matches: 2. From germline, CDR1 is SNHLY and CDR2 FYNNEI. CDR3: CASATSGYEQYF. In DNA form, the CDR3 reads TGTGCCAGCGCGACTAGCGGGTACGAGCAGTACTTC.